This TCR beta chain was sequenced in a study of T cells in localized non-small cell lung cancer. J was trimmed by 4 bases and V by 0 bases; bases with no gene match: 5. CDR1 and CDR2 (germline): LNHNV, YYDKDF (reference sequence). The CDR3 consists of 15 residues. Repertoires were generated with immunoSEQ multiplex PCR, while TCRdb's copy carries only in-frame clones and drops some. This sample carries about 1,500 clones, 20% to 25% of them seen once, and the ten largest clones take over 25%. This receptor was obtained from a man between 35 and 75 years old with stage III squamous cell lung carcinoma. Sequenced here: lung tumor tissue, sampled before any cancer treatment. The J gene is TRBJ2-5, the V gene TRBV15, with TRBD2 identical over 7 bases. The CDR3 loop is CATSRDIGGGETQYF. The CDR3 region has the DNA TGTGCCACCAGCAGAGATATTGGGGGGGGAGAGACCCAGTACTTC.